The clone carrying this T cell receptor beta chain was detected ten times or more. The entry originates in a study of immune characterization of retroperitoneal liposarcoma. Germline loops: CDR1 MNHNS, CDR2 SASEGT. The CDR3 runs 16 residues. V was cut by 1 base and J by 0 bases, with 9 bases left in between. TCRdb independently ran MiXCR on the PCR reads; one entry per CDR3 protein. This sample has 9,000 to 10,000 distinct CDR3 sequences, with 28% found just once. The chain carries TRBV6-1 and TRBJ1-4; D may be TRBD1 (6 bases). The sequenced sample was tumor tissue. The sequence was obtained from a male donor with retroperitoneal liposarcoma. The CDR3 spells CASSEGGASTNEKLFF. Written as DNA, the CDR3 is TGTGCCAGCAGTGAAGGGGGGGCGTCAACTAATGAAAAACTGTTTTTT.